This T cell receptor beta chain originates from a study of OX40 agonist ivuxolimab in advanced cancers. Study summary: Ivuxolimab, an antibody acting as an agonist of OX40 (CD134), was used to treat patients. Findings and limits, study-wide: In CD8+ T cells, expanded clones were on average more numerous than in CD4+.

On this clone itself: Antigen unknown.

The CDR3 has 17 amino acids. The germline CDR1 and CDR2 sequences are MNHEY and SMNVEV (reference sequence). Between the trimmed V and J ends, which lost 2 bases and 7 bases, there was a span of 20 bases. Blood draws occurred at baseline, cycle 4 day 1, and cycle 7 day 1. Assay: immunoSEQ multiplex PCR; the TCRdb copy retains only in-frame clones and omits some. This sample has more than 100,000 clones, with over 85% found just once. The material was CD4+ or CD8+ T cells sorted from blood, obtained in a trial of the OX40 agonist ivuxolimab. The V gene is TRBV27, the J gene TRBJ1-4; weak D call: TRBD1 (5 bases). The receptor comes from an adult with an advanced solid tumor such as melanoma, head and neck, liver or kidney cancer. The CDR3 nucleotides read TGTGCCAGCAGTTTAATCGCAGGGAAAGGGGTAAGTGAAAAACTGTTTTTT. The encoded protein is CASSLIAGKGVSEKLFF.